This T cell receptor beta chain comes out of a study of CD8+CD57+ T cells in acquired aplastic anemia. Findings of the study overall: More than 25 was the count of CD8+ CDR3 sequences that patients shared with controls.

V was cut by 1 base and J by 5 bases, with 8 bases left in between. This CDR3 has 13 residues. CDR1 is LNHDA and CDR2 is SQIVND in the germline V gene (reference sequence). Using genomic DNA as the template, TCR beta VDJ and CDR3 profiling was carried out. MiXCR, applied by TCRdb to the reads, yields one record per CDR3 protein. The data contain 260,000 or so distinct CDR3 sequences, 40% to 50% of them seen just once; the ten biggest clones take up about 7.8%. An expansion of CD8+CD57+ cells by flow cytometry had been shown in patients chosen for sequencing. This clonotype has only one observation. The target antigen is unknown.

The clonotype was recovered from a human donor with aplastic anemia. The V gene is TRBV19, the J gene TRBJ1-1; D gene uncertain. Sequencing used sorted CD4+, CD8+, or CD8+CD57+ T cells (not recorded which) from PBMCs. CDR3 loop: CASSIGLGTEAFF. The DNA for the CDR3 is TGTGCCAGTAGTATAGGCCTGGGGACTGAAGCTTTCTTT.